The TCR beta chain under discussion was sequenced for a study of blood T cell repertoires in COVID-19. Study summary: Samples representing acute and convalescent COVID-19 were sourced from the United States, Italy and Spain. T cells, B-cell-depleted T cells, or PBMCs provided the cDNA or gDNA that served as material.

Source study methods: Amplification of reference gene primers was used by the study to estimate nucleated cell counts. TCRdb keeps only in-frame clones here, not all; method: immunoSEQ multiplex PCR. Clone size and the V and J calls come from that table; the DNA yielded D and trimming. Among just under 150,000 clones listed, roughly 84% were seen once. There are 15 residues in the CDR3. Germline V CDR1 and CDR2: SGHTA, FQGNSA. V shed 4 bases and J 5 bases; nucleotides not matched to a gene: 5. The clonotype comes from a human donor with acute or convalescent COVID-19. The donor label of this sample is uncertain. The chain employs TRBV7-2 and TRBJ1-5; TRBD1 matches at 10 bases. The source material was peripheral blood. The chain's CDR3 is CASSYPGQGDQPQHF. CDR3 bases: TGTGCCAGCAGCTATCCAGGACAGGGGGATCAGCCCCAGCATTTT.